The clone carrying this T cell receptor beta chain has only one observation. The antigen is undetermined. This sample is drawn from a study of vaccination and CD4 T cells after COVID-19. Treatment defined: roughly nine-day PBMC culture with coronavirus spike peptide pools or control peptides (ViraFEST assay). At the Johns Hopkins FTIC core, DNA taken from cultured CD4+ T cells was sequenced by way of the Oncomine TCR Beta short-read assay. TCRdb re-derived calls from the PCR reads in MiXCR, one entry per CDR3 protein. The profile shows some 15,000 distinct CDR3 sequences, around 58% of them singletons. Germline lookup yields CDR1 LGHNA and CDR2 YNFKEQ. The CDR3 is 16 residues long. The germline V and J ends were trimmed by 4 bases and 7 bases, with 17 bases remaining between them.

The rearrangement joins TRBV4-2 to TRBJ1-6; D is unclear. Specimen: CD4+ T cells from blood, cultured in vitro. The sequence was collected from a human donor who had recovered from COVID-19. The CDR3 spells CASSRIAGENNSPLHF. The CDR3 DNA follows: TGTGCCAGCAGCCGGATCGCCGGAGAAAACAATTCACCCCTCCACTTT.